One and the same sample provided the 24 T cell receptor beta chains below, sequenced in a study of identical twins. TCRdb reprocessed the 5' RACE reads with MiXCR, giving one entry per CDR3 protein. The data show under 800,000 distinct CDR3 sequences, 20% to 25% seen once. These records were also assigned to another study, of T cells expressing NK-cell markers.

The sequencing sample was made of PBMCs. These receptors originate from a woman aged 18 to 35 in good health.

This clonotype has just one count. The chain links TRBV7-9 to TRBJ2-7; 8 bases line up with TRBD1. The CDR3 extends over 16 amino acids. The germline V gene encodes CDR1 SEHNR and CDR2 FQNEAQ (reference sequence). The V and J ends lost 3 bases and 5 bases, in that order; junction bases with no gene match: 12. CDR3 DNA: TGTGCCAGCAGCTTTTCACAGGGGGAAGGACGAGACGAGCAGTACTTC. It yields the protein CASSFSQGEGRDEQYF.

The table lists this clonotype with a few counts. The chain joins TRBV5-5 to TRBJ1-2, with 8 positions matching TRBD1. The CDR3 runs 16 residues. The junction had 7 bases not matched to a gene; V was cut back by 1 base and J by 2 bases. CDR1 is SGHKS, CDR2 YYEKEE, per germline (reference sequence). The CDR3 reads CASSLTRGPANYGYTF. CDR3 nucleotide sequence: TGTGCCAGCAGCTTGACCAGGGGGCCAGCGAACTATGGCTACACCTTC.

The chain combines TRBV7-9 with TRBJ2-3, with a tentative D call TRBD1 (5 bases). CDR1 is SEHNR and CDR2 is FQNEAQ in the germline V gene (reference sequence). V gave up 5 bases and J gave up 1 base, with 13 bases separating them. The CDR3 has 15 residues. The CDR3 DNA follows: TGTGCCAGCAGCCCCGACAGCGTGGGCACAGATACGCAGTATTTT. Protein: CASSPDSVGTDTQYF.

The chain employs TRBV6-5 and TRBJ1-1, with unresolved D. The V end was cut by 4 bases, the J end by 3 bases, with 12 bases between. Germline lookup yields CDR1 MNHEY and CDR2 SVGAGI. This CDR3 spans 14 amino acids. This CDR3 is CASSSSSVHTEAFF. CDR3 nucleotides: TGTGCCAGCAGTTCCTCCTCCGTCCACACTGAAGCTTTCTTT.

CDR3 loop: CASSLYPAPNEQFF. Here the CDR3 DNA reads TGTGCCAGCAGTTTATACCCCGCCCCCAATGAGCAGTTCTTC. The chain links TRBV27 to TRBJ2-1; D gene unclear. Trimming stripped 1 base from V and 6 bases from J, with 10 bases between. This CDR3 has 14 amino acids. From germline, CDR1 is MNHEY and CDR2 SMNVEV (reference sequence).

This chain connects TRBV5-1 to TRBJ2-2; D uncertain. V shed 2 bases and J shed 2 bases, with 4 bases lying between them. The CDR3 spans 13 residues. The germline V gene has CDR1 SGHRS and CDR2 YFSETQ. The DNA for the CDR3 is TGCGCCAGCAGCTTCGAAAACACCGGGGAGCTGTTTTTT. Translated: CASSFENTGELFF.

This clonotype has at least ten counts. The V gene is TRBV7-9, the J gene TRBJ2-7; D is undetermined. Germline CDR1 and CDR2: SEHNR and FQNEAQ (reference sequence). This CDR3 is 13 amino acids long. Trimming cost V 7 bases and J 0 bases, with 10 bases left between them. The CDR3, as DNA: TGTGCCAGCACCATGAAGAGCTCCTACGAGCAGTACTTC. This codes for CASTMKSSYEQYF. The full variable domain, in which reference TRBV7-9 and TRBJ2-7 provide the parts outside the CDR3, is DTGVSQNPRHKITKRGQNVTFRCDPISEHNRLYWYRQTLGQGPEFLTYFQNEAQLEKSRLLSDRFSAERPKGSFSTLEIQRTEQGDSAMYLCASTMKSSYEQYFGPGTRLTVT.

The CDR3 reads CASSQGQPSNTEAFF. As DNA, the CDR3 is TGTGCCAGCTCACAGGGACAGCCCTCGAACACTGAAGCTTTCTTT. V is TRBV18 and J is TRBJ1-1; 7 bases match TRBD1. Germline V gives CDR1 KGHSH, CDR2 LQKENI. This CDR3 contains 15 residues. V trimming: 4 bases; J trimming: 1 base; junction bases outside the gene matches: 6.

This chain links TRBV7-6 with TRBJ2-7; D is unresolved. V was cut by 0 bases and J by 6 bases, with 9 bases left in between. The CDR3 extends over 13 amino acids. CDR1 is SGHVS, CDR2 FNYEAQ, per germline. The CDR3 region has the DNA TGTGCCAGCAGCTTAGCCGACTTTCGCGAGCAGTACTTC. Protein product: CASSLADFREQYF.

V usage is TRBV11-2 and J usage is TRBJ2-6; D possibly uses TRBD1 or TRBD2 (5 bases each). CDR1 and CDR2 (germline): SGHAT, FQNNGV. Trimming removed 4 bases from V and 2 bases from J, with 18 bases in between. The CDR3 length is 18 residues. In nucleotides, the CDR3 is TGTGCCAGCAGCTCGCCCTGGGTCCGGGGACCTGGGGCCAACGTCCTGACTTTC. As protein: CASSSPWVRGPGANVLTF.

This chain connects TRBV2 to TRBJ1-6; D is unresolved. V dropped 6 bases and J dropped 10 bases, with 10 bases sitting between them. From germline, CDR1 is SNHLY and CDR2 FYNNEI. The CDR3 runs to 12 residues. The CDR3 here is CASRLFGSPLHF. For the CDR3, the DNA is TGTGCCAGCAGATTATTTGGATCACCCCTCCACTTT.

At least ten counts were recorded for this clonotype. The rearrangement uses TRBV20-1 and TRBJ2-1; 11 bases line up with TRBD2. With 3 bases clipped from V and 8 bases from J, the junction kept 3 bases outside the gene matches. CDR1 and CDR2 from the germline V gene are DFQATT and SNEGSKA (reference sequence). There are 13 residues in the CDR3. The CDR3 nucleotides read TGCAGTGCTAGCGCTAGCGGGAGGCATGAGCAGTTCTTC. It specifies CSASASGRHEQFF.

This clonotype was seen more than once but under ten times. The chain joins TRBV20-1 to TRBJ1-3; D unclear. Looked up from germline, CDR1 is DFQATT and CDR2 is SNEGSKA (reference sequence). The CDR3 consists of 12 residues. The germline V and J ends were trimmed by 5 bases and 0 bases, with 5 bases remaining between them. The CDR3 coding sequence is TGCAGTGCTCTCTCCTCTGGAAACACCATATATTTT. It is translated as CSALSSGNTIYF.

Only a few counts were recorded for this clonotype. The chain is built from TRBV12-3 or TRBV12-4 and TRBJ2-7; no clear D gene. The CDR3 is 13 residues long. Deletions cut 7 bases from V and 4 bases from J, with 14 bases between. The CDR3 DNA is TGTGCCAGCAATCCTACCGGCGGATACGAGCAGTACTTC. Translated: CASNPTGGYEQYF.

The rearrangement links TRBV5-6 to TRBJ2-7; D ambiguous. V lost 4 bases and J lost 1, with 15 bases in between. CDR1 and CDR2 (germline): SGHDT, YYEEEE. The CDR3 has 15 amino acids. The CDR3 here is CASSPTGSGSYEQYF. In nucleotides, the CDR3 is TGTGCCAGCAGCCCGACTGGCAGTGGGTCCTACGAGCAGTACTTC.

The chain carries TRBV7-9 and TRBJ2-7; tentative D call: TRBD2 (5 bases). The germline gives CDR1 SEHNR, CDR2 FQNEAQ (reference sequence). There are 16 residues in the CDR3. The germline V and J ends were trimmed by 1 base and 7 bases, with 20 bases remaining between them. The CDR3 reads CASSLEASGTGREQYF. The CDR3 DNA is TGTGCCAGCAGCTTAGAAGCGTCGGGCACGGGGAGAGAGCAGTACTTC.

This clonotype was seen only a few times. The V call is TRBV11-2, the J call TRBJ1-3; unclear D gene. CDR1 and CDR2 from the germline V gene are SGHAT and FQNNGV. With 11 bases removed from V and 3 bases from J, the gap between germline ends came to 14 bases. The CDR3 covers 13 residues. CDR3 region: CAGADGNGNTIYF. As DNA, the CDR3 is TGTGCCGGAGCGGACGGTAATGGAAACACCATATATTTT.

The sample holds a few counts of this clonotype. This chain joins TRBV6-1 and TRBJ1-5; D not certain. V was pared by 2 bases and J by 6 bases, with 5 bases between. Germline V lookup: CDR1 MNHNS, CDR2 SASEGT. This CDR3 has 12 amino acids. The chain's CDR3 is CASSERSQPQHF. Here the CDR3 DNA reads TGTGCCAGCAGTGAACGATCTCAGCCCCAGCATTTT.

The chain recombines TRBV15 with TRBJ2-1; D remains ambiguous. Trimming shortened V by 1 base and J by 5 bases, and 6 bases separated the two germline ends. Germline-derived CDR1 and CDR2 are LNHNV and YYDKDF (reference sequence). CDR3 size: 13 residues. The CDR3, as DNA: TGTGCCACCAGCAGAGTTCCCAACAATGAGCAGTTCTTC. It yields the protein CATSRVPNNEQFF.

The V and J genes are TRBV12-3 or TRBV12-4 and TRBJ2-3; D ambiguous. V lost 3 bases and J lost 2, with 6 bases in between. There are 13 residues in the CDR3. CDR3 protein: CASSFKFTDTQYF. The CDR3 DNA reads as TGTGCCAGCAGTTTTAAGTTCACAGATACGCAGTATTTT.

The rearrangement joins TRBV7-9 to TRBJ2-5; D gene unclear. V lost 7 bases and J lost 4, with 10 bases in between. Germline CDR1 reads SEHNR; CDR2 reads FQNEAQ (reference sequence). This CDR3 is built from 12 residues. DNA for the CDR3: TGTGCCAGCACCCTAGGTCTAGAGACCCAGTACTTC. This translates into CASTLGLETQYF.

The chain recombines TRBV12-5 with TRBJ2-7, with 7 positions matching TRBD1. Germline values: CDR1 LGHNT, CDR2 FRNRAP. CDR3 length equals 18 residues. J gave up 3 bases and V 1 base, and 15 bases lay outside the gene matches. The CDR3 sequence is CASGLDGLGQEAFYEQYF. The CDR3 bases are TGTGCTAGTGGTTTGGACGGTCTAGGACAGGAGGCCTTCTACGAGCAGTACTTC.

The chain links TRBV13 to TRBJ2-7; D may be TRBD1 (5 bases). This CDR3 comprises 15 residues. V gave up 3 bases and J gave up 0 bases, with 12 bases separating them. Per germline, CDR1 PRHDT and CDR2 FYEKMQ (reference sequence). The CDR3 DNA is TGTGCCAGCAGCTTTTCAGGGCACCACTCCTACGAGCAGTACTTC. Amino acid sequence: CASSFSGHHSYEQYF.

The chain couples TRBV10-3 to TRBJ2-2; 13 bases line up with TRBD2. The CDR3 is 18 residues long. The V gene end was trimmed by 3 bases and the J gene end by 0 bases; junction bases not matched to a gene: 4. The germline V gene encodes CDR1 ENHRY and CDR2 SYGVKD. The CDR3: CAISEGTSGIANTGELFF. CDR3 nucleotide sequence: TGTGCCATCAGTGAAGGGACTAGCGGGATAGCGAACACCGGGGAGCTGTTTTTT.